This entry concerns a single T cell receptor (beta chain). The entry originates in a study of cytomegalovirus exposure and HLA in healthy donors. Clones were read by immunoSEQ multiplex PCR, and TCRdb kept only the in-frame ones, dropping some. The sample contains 250,000 to 350,000 clones, roughly 90% of which appear only once. Trimming took off 6 bases at V and 1 base at J, with 9 bases between the two ends. Germline lookup yields CDR1 LNHDA and CDR2 SQIVND (reference sequence). CDR3 length equals 13 residues. Sequenced: PBMCs. The receptor comes from a woman younger than 30 in good health and CMV-seronegative. The rearrangement uses TRBV19 and TRBJ1-1; TRBD1 might be the D (6 bases). For the CDR3, the DNA is TGTGCCAGTAGAGAGGGACAGAACACTGAAGCTTTCTTT. Protein: CASREGQNTEAFF.